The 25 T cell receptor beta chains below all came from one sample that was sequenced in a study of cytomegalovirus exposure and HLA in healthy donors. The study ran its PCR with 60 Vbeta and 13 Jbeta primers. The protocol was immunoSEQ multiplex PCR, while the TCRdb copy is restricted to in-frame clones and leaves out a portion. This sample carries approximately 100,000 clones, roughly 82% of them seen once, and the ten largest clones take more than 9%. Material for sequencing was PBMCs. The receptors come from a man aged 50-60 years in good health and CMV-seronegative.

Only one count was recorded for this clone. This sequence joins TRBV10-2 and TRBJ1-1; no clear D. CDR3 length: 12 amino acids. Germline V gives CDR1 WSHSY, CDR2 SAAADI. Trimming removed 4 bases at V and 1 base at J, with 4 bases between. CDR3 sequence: CASSGGNTEAFF. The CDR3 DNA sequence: TGCGCCAGCAGTGGCGGGAACACTGAAGCTTTCTTT.

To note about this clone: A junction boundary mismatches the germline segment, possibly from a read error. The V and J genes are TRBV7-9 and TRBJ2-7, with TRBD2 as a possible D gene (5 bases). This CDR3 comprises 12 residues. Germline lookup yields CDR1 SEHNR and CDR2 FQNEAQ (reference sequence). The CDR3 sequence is CSSSRVENGKYF. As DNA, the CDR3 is TGTTCCAGCTCGAGGGTGGAGAATGGGAAGTACTTC.

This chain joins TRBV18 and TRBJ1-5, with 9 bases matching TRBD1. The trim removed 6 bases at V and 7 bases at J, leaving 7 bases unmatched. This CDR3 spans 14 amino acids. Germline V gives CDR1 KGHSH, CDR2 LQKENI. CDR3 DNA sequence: TGTGCCAGCTCCCTGGGACAGGGCGGGCAGCCCCAGCATTTT. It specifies CASSLGQGGQPQHF. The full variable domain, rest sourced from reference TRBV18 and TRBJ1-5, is NAGVMQNPRHLVRRRGQEARLRCSPMKGHSHVYWYRQLPEEGLKFMVYLQKENIIDESGMPKERFSAEFPKEGPSILRIQQVVRGDSAAYFCASSLGQGGQPQHFGDGTRLSIL.

The CDR3 sequence: CASSPTSGGRSYNEQFF. The CDR3 DNA reads as TGTGCCAGTAGTCCGACTAGCGGGGGGCGCTCCTACAATGAGCAGTTCTTC. The genes are TRBV19 and TRBJ2-1, with TRBD2 matching 13 bases. The ends lost 5 bases at V and 0 bases at J; junction bases unmatched: 4. Germline assignment: CDR1 LNHDA and CDR2 SQIVND (reference sequence). The CDR3 extends over 17 amino acids.

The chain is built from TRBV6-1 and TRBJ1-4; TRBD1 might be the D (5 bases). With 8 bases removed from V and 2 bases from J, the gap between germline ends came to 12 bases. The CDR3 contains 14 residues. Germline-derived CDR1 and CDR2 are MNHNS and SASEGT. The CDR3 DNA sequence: TGTGCCAGCCGGATGCGGGACACTAATGAAAAACTGTTTTTT. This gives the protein CASRMRDTNEKLFF.

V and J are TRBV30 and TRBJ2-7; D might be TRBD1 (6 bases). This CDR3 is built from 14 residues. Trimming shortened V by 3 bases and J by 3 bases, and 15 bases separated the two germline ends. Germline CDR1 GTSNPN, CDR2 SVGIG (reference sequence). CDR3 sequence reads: CAWRKPGERYEQYF. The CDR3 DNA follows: TGTGCCTGGAGGAAGCCAGGGGAGCGCTACGAGCAGTACTTC. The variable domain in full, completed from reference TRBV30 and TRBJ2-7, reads SQTIHQWPATLVQPVGSPLSLECTVEGTSNPNLYWYRQAAGRGLQLLFYSVGIGQISSEVPQNLSASRPQDRQFILSSKKLLLSDSGFYLCAWRKPGERYEQYFGPGTRLTVT.

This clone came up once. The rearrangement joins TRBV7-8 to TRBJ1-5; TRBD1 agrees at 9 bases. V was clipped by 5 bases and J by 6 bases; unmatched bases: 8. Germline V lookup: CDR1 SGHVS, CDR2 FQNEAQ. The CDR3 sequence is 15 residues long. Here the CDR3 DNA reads TGTGCCAGCAGCCCTTACGGGACAGGGTTTCAGCCCCAGCATTTT. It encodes CASSPYGTGFQPQHF.

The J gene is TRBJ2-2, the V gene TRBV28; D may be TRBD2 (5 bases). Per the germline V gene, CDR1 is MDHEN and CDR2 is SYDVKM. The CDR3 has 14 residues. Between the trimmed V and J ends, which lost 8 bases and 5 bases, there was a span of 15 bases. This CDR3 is CASGDTRGTGELFF. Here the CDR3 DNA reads TGTGCCAGCGGCGACACCCGAGGGACCGGGGAGCTGTTTTTT. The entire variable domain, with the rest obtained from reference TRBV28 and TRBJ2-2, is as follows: DVKVTQSSRYLVKRTGEKVFLECVQDMDHENMFWYRQDPGLGLRLIYFSYDVKMKEKGDIPEGYSVSREKKERFSLILESASTNQTSMYLCASGDTRGTGELFFGEGSRLTVL.

The CDR3 DNA reads as TGTGCCAGCAGCTCCGACAGAGAGGATACGCAGTATTTT. It codes for CASSSDREDTQYF. J is TRBJ2-3 and V is TRBV7-9; tentative D call: TRBD1 (5 bases). The CDR3 has 13 residues. V lost 4 bases and J lost 6, with 11 bases in between. Germline values: CDR1 SEHNR, CDR2 FQNEAQ (reference sequence).

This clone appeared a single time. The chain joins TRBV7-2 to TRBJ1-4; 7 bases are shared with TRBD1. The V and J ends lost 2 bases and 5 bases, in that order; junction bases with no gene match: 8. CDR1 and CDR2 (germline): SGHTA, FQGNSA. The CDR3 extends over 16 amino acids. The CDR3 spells CASSLRSRQGNEKLFF. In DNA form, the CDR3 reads TGTGCCAGCAGCTTACGATCTCGACAGGGCAATGAAAAACTGTTTTTT.

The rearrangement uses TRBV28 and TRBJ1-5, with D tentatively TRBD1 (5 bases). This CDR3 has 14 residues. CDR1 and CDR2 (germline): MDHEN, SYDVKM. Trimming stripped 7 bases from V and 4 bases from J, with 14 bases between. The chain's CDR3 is CASILSKGNQPQHF. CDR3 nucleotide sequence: TGTGCCAGCATCCTCTCAAAGGGGAATCAGCCCCAGCATTTT.

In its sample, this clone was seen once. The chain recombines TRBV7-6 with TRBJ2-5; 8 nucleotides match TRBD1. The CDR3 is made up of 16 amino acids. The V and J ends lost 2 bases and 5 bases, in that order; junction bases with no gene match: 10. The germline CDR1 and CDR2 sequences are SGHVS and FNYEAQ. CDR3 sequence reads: CASSLPSTGDGETQYF. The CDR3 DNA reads TGTGCCAGCAGCTTACCTTCGACAGGGGATGGGGAGACCCAGTACTTC.

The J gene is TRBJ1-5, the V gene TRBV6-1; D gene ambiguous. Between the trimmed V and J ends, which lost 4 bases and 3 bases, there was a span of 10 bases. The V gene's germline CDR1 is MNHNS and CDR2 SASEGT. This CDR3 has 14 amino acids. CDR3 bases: TGTGCCAGCAGTGTTAACACCATCAATCAGCCCCAGCATTTT. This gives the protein CASSVNTINQPQHF.

The DNA for the CDR3 is TGTGCCAGCAGCCCGGGGCTGGGACTAGCGGGAGACACCGGGGAGCTGTTTTTT. Translating gives CASSPGLGLAGDTGELFF. This chain connects TRBV7-2 to TRBJ2-2, with 14 bases that match TRBD2. CDR3 length: 18 residues. The germline V gene encodes CDR1 SGHTA and CDR2 FQGNSA. With V trimmed by 5 bases and J by 3 bases, 8 bases remained unmatched.

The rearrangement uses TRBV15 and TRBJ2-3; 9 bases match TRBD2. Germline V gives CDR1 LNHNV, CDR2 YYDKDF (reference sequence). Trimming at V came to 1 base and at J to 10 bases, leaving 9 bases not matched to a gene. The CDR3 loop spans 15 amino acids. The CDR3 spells CATSRVAGGRGAQYF. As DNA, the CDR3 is TGTGCCACCAGCAGAGTTGCGGGGGGGCGCGGGGCGCAGTATTTT. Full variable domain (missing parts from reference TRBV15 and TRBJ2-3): DAMVIQNPRYQVTQFGKPVTLSCSQTLNHNVMYWYQQKSSQAPKLLFHYYDKDFNNEADTPDNFQSRRPNTSFCFLDIRSPGLGDTAMYLCATSRVAGGRGAQYFGPGTRLTVL.

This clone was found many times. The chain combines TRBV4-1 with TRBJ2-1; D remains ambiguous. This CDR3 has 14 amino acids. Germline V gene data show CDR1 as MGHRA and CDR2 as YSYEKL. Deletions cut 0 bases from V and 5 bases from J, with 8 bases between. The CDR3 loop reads CASSQEVLNNEQFF. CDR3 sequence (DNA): TGCGCCAGCAGCCAAGAAGTACTGAACAATGAGCAGTTCTTC.

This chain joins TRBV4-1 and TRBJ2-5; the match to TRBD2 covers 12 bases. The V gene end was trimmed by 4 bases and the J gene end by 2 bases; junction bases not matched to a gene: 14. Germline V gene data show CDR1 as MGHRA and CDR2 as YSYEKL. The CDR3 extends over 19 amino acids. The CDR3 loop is CASSPTGLAGRNFQETQYF. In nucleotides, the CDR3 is TGCGCCAGCAGCCCGACGGGACTAGCGGGTCGAAATTTTCAAGAGACCCAGTACTTC.

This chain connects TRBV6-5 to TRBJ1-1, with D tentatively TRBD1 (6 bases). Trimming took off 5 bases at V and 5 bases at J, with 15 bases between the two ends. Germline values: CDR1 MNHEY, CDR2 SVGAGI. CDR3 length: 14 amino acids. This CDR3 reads CASSGGGGLTEAFF. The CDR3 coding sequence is TGTGCCAGCAGTGGGGGAGGGGGATTAACTGAAGCTTTCTTT.

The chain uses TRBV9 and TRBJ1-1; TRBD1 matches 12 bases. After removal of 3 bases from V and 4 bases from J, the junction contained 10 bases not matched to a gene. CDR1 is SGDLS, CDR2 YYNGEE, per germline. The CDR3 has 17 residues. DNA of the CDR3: TGTGCCAGCAGCGCCCGGGACAGGGGGCTGGGTGGCACTGAAGCTTTCTTT. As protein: CASSARDRGLGGTEAFF.

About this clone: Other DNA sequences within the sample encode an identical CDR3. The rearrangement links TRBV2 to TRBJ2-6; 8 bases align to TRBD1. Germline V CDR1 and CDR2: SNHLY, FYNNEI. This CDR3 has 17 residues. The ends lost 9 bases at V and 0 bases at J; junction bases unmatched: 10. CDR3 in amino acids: CARVPDRGVSGANVLTF. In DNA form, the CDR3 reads TGTGCCAGGGTACCCGACAGGGGAGTCTCTGGGGCCAACGTCCTGACTTTC. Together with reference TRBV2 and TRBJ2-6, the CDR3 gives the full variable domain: EPEVTQTPSHQVTQMGQEVILRCVPISNHLYFYWYRQILGQKVEFLVSFYNNEISEKSEIFDDQFSVERPDGSNFTLKIRSTKLEDSAMYFCARVPDRGVSGANVLTFGAGSRLTVL.

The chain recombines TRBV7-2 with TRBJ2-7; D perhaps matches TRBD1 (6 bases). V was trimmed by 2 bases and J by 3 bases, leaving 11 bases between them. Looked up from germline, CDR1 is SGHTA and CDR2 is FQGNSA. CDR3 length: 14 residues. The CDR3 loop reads CASSLRQDLYEQYF. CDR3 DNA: TGTGCCAGCAGCTTAAGACAGGACCTCTACGAGCAGTACTTC.

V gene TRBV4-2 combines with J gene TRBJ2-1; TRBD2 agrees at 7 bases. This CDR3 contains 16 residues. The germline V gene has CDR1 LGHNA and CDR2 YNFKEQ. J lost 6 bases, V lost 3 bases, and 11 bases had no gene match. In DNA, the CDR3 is TGTGCCAGCAGCCATGGCGAAGCGGGAAGGGGCAATGAGCAGTTCTTC. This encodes CASSHGEAGRGNEQFF.

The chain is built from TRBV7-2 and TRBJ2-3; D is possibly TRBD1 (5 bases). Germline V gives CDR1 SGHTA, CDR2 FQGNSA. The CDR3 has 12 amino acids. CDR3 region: CSQGLSTDTQYF. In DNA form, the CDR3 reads TGTAGCCAGGGCCTTAGCACAGATACGCAGTATTTT.

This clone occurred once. CDR3 coding DNA: TGTGCCAGCAGCCTGACAGGGTATCGGACTGAGACCCAGTACTTC. Protein sequence: CASSLTGYRTETQYF. This chain connects TRBV7-8 to TRBJ2-5, with TRBD1 identical over 7 bases. V lost 5 bases to trimming and J lost 5 bases; unmatched junction nucleotides: 11. CDR1 and CDR2 (germline): SGHVS, FQNEAQ. The CDR3 has 15 amino acids.

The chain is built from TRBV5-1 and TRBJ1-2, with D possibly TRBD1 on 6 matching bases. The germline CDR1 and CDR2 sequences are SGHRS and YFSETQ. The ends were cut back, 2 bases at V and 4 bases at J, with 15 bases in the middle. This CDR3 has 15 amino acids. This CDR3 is CASSLQGALGYGYTF. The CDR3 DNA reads TGCGCCAGCAGCTTACAGGGTGCGTTGGGCTATGGCTACACCTTC.